This TCR beta chain was identified during a study of cytomegalovirus exposure and HLA in healthy donors. CDR3 length: 12 residues. Germline lookup yields CDR1 MGHRA and CDR2 YSYEKL. Trimming took off 2 bases at V and 4 bases at J, with 4 bases between the two ends. Primers for the PCR totalled 60 Vbeta and 13 Jbeta. Produced via immunoSEQ multiplex PCR; TCRdb's table is partial and in-frame only. The table has approximately 150,000 clones, about 74% seen once. Sequencing input: PBMCs. This receptor was obtained from a middle-aged man in good health and CMV-seropositive. The J gene is TRBJ2-3, the V gene TRBV4-1; the D is unclear. The CDR3 sequence is CASSQPADTQYF. CDR3 coding DNA: TGCGCCAGCAGCCAACCAGCAGATACGCAGTATTTT.